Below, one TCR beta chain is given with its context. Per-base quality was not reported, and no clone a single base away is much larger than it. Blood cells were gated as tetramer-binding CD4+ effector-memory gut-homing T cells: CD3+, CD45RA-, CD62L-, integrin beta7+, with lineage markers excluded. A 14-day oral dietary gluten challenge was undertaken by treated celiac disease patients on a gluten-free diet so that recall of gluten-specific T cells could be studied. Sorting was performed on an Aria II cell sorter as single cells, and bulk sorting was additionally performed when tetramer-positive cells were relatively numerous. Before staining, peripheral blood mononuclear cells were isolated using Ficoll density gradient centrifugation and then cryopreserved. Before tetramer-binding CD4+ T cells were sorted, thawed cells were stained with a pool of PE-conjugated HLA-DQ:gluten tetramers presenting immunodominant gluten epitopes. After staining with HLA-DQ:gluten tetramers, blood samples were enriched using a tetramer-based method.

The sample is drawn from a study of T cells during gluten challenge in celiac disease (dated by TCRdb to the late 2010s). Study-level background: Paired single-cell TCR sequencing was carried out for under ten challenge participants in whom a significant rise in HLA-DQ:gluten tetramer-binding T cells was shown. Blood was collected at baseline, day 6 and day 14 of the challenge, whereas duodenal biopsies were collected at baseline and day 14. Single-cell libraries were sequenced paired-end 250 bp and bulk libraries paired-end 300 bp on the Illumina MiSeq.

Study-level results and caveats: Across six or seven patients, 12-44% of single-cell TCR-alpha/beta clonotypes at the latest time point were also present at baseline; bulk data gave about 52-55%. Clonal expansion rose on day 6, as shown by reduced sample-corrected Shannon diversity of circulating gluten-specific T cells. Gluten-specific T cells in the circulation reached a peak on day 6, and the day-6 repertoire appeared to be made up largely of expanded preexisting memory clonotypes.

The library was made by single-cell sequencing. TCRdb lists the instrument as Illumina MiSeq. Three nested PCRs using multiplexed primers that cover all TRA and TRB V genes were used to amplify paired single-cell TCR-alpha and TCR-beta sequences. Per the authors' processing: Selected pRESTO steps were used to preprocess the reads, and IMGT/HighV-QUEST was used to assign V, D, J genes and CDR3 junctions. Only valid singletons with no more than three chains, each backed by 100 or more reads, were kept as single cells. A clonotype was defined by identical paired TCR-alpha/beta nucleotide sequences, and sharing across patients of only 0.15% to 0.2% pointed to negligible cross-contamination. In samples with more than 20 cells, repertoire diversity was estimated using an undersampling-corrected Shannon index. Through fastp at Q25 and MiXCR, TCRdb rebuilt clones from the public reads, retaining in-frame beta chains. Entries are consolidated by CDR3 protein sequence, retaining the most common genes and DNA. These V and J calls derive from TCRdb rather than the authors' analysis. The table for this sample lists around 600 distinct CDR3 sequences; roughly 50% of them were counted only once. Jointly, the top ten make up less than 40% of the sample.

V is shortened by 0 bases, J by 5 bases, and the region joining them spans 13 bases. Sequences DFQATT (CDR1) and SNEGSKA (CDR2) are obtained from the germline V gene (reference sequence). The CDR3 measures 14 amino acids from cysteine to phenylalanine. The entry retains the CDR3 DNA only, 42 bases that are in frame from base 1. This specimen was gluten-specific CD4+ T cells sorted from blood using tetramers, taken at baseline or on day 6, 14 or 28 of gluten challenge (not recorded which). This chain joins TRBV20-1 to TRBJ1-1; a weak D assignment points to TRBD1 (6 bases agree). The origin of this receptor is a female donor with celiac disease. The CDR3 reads CSARDRGGWTEAFF. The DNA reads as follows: TGCAGTGCTAGAGATAGGGGGGGCTGGACTGAAGCTTTCTTT.